The clone carrying this T cell receptor (beta chain) was seen more than once but under ten times. The target antigen is unknown. Donors were all healthy Caucasians. The data were taken from a study of identical twins. General study points: Within twin pairs, the out-of-frame alpha sequences they shared showed excess low generation probability. There was more out-of-frame TCR alpha sharing in monozygotic twins than models estimated.

A universal primer site came from template switching; cDNA carried unique molecular identifiers. TCRdb re-analysed the 5' RACE reads in MiXCR, keeping a single row per CDR3 protein. This sample carries some 300,000 distinct CDR3 sequences, around 12% of them seen once, and the ten largest clones take around 6.9%. The same sample was also studied in work on yellow fever vaccine responses in identical twins.

This TCR derives from a woman aged 18-29 years in good health. The sequenced material came from CD8+ T cells sorted from blood.

CDR3 residues: CASSLAAGVNTEAFF. For the CDR3, the DNA is TGTGCCAGCAGCTTAGCGGCCGGGGTGAACACTGAAGCTTTCTTT. The genes are TRBV7-9 and TRBJ1-1; D gene uncertain. The CDR3 is made up of 15 amino acids. V was trimmed by 0 bases and J by 0 bases, leaving 8 bases between them. Germline-derived CDR1 and CDR2 are SEHNR and FQNEAQ (reference sequence).